A selection of T cell receptor beta chains follows, all from one sample in a study of blood T cell repertoires in COVID-19. The method was immunoSEQ multiplex PCR; TCRdb's version includes in-frame clones alone and lacks a portion of them. The data contain fewer than 250,000 clones, 85% to 95% of them singletons. Input material: peripheral blood. The receptors were gathered from a man aged 30 to 39 with COVID-19, enrolled during active disease. Both conserved end residues are part of each CDR3. A D gene is named only where the DNA matches it firmly. Clone size is given for some rows only: seen once, a few or many times, or a class if the clone is expanded.

j_call | d_call | clone_size | v_call | cdr3_nt | cdr3_aa
TRBJ1-5 | TRBD1 | - | TRBV30 | TGTGCCTGGAGGCCTCCGGGACAGGTTAATCAGCCCCAGCATTTT | CAWRPPGQVNQPQHF
TRBJ1-1 | - | - | TRBV29-1 | TGCAGCGTTGCGGGAGGCGAGACTGAAGCTTTCTTT | CSVAGGETEAFF
TRBJ2-3 | TRBD1 | - | TRBV5-1 | TGCGCCAGCAGCTTGGAAGGACAGGGTACAGATACGCAGTATTTT | CASSLEGQGTDTQYF
TRBJ1-2 | - | - | TRBV20-1 | TGCAGTGCTAGGGTCGGTGGCTACACCTTC | CSARVGGYTF
TRBJ1-3 | - | - | TRBV7-9 | TGTGCCAGCAGCTTAGTCGGTGTTGGAAACACCATATATTTT | CASSLVGVGNTIYF
TRBJ2-1 | - | - | TRBV15 | TGTGCCACCAGCAGAGATCGTGGTATACATATCTACAATGAGCAGTTCTTC | CATSRDRGIHIYNEQFF
TRBJ1-4 | - | - | TRBV18 | TGTGCCAGCTCACCCTCTAATGAAAAACTGTTTTTT | CASSPSNEKLFF
TRBJ2-3 | TRBD2 | - | TRBV18 | TGTGCCAGCTCACCAAGCGGGGTTGGGACAGATACGCAGTATTTT | CASSPSGVGTDTQYF
TRBJ1-1 | - | - | TRBV18 | TGTGCCAGCTCATCCCGACAGGCGAACACTGAAGCTTTCTTT | CASSSRQANTEAFF
TRBJ1-1 | - | - | TRBV7-2 | TGTGCCAGCAGTCAACCAGGGGAGAGGACTGAAGCTTTCTTT | CASSQPGERTEAFF
TRBJ1-5 | TRBD1 | - | TRBV27 | TGTGCCAGCAGTTTAGACCCCCCCCCGGGACAGGGGCGAACCCATCAGCCCCAGCATTTT | CASSLDPPPGQGRTHQPQHF
TRBJ1-2 | - | few | TRBV19 | TGTGCCAGTAGTTCGCTTCAGGGGCTAAACTATGGCTACACCTTC | CASSSLQGLNYGYTF
TRBJ1-1 | TRBD1 | - | TRBV5-1 | TGCGCCAGCAGCTTGGCCGGTTCAGGGGGTGCGGCTGAAGCTTTCTTT | CASSLAGSGGAAEAFF
TRBJ2-2 | TRBD2 | - | TRBV7-9 | TGTGCCAGCCGACTAGCCAGTCCCGGGGAGCTGTTTTTT | CASRLASPGELFF
TRBJ1-2 | TRBD1 | - | TRBV6-1 | TGTGCCAGCAGTGAAGCAGGGGGCGACGGGGGCTACACCTTC | CASSEAGGDGGYTF
TRBJ2-3 | - | - | TRBV3-1/TRBV3-2 | TGTGCCAGCAGCCAAGATAGTCCCACAGATACGCAGTATTTT | CASSQDSPTDTQYF
TRBJ1-1 | - | - | TRBV10-1 | TGCGCCAGCTCTGAAGGTGGGCCCATGAACACTGAAGCTTTCTTT | CASSEGGPMNTEAFF
TRBJ1-6 | - | - | TRBV6-5 | TGTGCCAGCAGTTCCCCGACAGTTCAGAATTCACCCCTCCACTTT | CASSSPTVQNSPLHF
TRBJ1-2 | - | once | TRBV6-5 | TGTGCCAGCAGCCTAGGCCAATTCTATGGCTACACCTTC | CASSLGQFYGYTF
TRBJ1-1 | - | - | TRBV2 | TGTGCCAGCAGCCCCAGGGGTATGGCGGCTTTCTTT | CASSPRGMAAFF
TRBJ1-3 | - | - | TRBV13 | TGTGCCAGCAGCGTCTCCAGGGCCGGAAACACCATATATTTT | CASSVSRAGNTIYF
TRBJ1-5 | TRBD1 | - | TRBV25-1 | TGTGCCAGCAGTGATGCGACAGGGGAGAATCAGCCCCAGCATTTT | CASSDATGENQPQHF